The next 14 T cell receptor beta chains were all read from a single sample in a study of T cells after posttransplantation cyclophosphamide. Profiled with immunoSEQ multiplex PCR; TCRdb holds only in-frame clones, not every one. The data contain about 2,900 clones, about 61% of them singletons. Sequences were obtained from memory CD8+ T cells sorted from blood. Receptors were obtained from a woman under 40 in good health and a related stem cell transplant donor.

The chain recombines TRBV6-1 with TRBJ2-5, with TRBD2 identical over 13 bases. Germline V lookup: CDR1 MNHNS, CDR2 SASEGT. The CDR3 contains 15 residues. V was clipped by 4 bases and J by 2 bases; unmatched bases: 1. DNA of the CDR3: TGTGCCAGCAGTGGACTAGCGGGGGGACAAGAGACCCAGTACTTC. Encoded protein: CASSGLAGGQETQYF.

V usage is TRBV15 and J usage is TRBJ2-7, with TRBD2 matching 10 bases. The CDR3 totals 17 residues. Germline values: CDR1 LNHNV, CDR2 YYDKDF (reference sequence). The J segment lost 3 bases and the V segment lost 0 bases, leaving 8 bases of the junction unmatched. The CDR3 spells CATSRDRAAGGLYEQYF. For the CDR3, the DNA is TGTGCCACCAGCAGAGATCGGGCAGCGGGGGGGCTCTACGAGCAGTACTTC. The variable domain in full, with the rest retrieved from reference TRBV15 and TRBJ2-7, is DAMVIQNPRYQVTQFGKPVTLSCSQTLNHNVMYWYQQKSSQAPKLLFHYYDKDFNNEADTPDNFQSRRPNTSFCFLDIRSPGLGDTAMYLCATSRDRAAGGLYEQYFGPGTRLTVT.

This chain links TRBV28 with TRBJ1-2, with 8 bases identical to TRBD1. The germline gives CDR1 MDHEN, CDR2 SYDVKM. The CDR3 extends over 15 amino acids. The junction had 3 bases not matched to a gene; V was cut back by 1 base and J by 2 bases. The CDR3 loop is CASSLFRTGNYGYTF. CDR3 nucleotide sequence: TGTGCCAGCAGTTTATTCCGGACAGGGAACTATGGCTACACCTTC.

The chain carries TRBV9 and TRBJ2-1; 9 bases align to TRBD2. With V trimmed by 3 bases and J by 4 bases, 11 bases remained unmatched. Germline V gives CDR1 SGDLS, CDR2 YYNGEE. The CDR3 contains 17 residues. The CDR3 DNA reads as TGTGCCAGCAGCGACCCGTCGGGGAGCGGGGGGTACAATGAGCAGTTCTTC. Translated, it gives CASSDPSGSGGYNEQFF.

The chain joins TRBV4-1 to TRBJ1-1; 9 nucleotides line up with TRBD1. With V trimmed by 2 bases and J by 3 bases, 4 bases remained unmatched. The CDR3 has 15 residues. In germline, CDR1 is MGHRA, CDR2 YSYEKL. CDR3 DNA: TGCGCCAGCAGCCAACCGGACAGGGGATACACTGAAGCTTTCTTT. Translating gives CASSQPDRGYTEAFF.

The chain couples TRBV4-3 to TRBJ2-1, with TRBD1 matching 9 bases. The CDR3 is 17 amino acids. V shed 0 bases and J 3 bases; nucleotides not matched to a gene: 6. In germline, CDR1 is LGHNA, CDR2 YSLEER. In DNA, the CDR3 is TGCGCCAGCAGCCAAGACGGGACAGGGCAGGACTACAATGAGCAGTTCTTC. Translated, it gives CASSQDGTGQDYNEQFF.

The CDR3 coding sequence is TGTGCCAGCAGCGCACTCACAGGACGGCGGATCGGAGCCGGGGAGCTGTTTTTT. This encodes CASSALTGRRIGAGELFF. J is TRBJ2-2 and V is TRBV9, with D possibly matching TRBD1 (5 bases). Per germline, CDR1 SGDLS and CDR2 YYNGEE. The CDR3 consists of 18 residues. Trimming shortened V by 3 bases and J by 6 bases, and 24 bases separated the two germline ends.

The chain combines TRBV27 with TRBJ1-1; 9 bases agree with TRBD1. Germline V gives CDR1 MNHEY, CDR2 SMNVEV (reference sequence). J gave up 6 bases and V 2 bases, and 7 bases lay outside the gene matches. This CDR3 spans 15 amino acids. The CDR3 here is CASSLVGQGRAEAFF. The CDR3 nucleotides are TGTGCCAGCAGTTTAGTAGGACAGGGGAGGGCTGAAGCTTTCTTT.

This clone was seen a handful of times. This sequence joins TRBV4-2 and TRBJ2-3, with 12 positions matching TRBD2. With 5 bases clipped from V and 1 base from J, the junction kept 4 bases outside the gene matches. CDR1 and CDR2 from the germline V gene are LGHNA and YNFKEQ. CDR3 length equals 16 residues. The CDR3 spells CASSYSSGGGTDTQYF. The CDR3 bases are TGTGCCAGCAGCTACTCTAGCGGGGGGGGCACAGATACGCAGTATTTT.

CDR3 nucleotide sequence: TGTGCCAGCAGCCAAGCACTAGCGGGGGGTGGGGCAGATACGCAGTATTTT. Its protein product is CASSQALAGGGADTQYF. V usage is TRBV4-2 and J usage is TRBJ2-3, with 12 bases lining up with TRBD2. Losses at the gene ends were 1 base for V and 4 bases for J; bases not matched to a gene: 6. The CDR3 contains 17 residues. Germline CDR1 LGHNA, CDR2 YNFKEQ.

The rearrangement links TRBV5-5 to TRBJ1-2, with D unclear. This CDR3 region has 15 residues. Germline V lookup: CDR1 SGHKS, CDR2 YYEKEE (reference sequence). Trimming took off 0 bases at V and 3 bases at J, with 12 bases between the two ends. The CDR3 sequence is CASSLDGGKDYGYTF. The CDR3 bases are TGTGCCAGCAGCTTGGATGGAGGGAAAGACTATGGCTACACCTTC. The variable domain in full, with the rest retrieved from reference TRBV5-5 and TRBJ1-2, is DAGVTQSPTHLIKTRGQQVTLRCSPISGHKSVSWYQQVLGQGPQFIFQYYEKEERGRGNFPDRFSARQFPNYSSELNVNALLLGDSALYLCASSLDGGKDYGYTFGSGTRLTVV.

The chain is built from TRBV7-9 and TRBJ2-5, with D possibly being TRBD2 (6 bases). The assigned J gene may be wrong: the sequence end matches TRBJ2-7 better. CDR3 size: 13 residues. Germline CDR1 reads SEHNR; CDR2 reads FQNEAQ (reference sequence). CDR3 sequence reads: CALPGVGGYEQYF. CDR3 bases: TGTGCCCTACCGGGAGTGGGTGGCTACGAGCAGTACTTC.

Of note for this clone: Other DNA sequences in this specimen translate into the identical CDR3. The chain recombines TRBV19 with TRBJ2-1; TRBD2 is a possible D gene (5 bases). The CDR3 has 12 amino acids. Per the germline V gene, CDR1 is LNHDA and CDR2 is SQIVND (reference sequence). The CDR3 protein is CASGSFEGEQFF. Written as DNA, the CDR3 is TGTGCTAGTGGGTCCTTTGAGGGTGAGCAGTTCTTC.

CDR3 sequence (DNA): TGTGCCAGCAGCTTTATCGTATCCTACAATGAGCAGTTCTTC. Its protein is CASSFIVSYNEQFF. This chain joins TRBV5-6 and TRBJ2-1; D is uncertain. There are 14 residues in the CDR3. Between the trimmed V and J ends, which lost 2 bases and 1 base, there was a span of 7 bases. Germline values: CDR1 SGHDT, CDR2 YYEEEE.